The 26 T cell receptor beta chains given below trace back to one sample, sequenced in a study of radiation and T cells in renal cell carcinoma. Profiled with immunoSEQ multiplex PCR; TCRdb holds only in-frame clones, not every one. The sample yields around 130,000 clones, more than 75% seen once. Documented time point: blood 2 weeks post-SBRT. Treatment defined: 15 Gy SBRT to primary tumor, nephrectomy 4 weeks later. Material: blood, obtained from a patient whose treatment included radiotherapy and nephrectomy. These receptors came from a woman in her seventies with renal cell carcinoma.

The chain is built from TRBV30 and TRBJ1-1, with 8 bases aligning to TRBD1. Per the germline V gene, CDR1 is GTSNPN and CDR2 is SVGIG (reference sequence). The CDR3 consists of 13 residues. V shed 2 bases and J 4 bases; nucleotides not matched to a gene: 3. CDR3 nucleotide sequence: TGTGCCTGGAGTCCCGACAGGGGCACTGAAGCTTTCTTT. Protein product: CAWSPDRGTEAFF.

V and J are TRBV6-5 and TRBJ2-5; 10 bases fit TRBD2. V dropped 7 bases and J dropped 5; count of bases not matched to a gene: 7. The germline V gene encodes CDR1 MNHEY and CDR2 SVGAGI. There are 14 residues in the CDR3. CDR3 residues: CASTQAGGAETQYF. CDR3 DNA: TGTGCCAGCACGCAAGCGGGGGGGGCGGAGACCCAGTACTTC.

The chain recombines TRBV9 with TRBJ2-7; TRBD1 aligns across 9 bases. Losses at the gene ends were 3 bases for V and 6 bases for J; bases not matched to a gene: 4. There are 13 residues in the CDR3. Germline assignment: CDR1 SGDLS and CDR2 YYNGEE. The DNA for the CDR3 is TGTGCCAGCAGCGGGTGGGACAGGGCCGAGCAGTACTTC. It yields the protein CASSGWDRAEQYF.

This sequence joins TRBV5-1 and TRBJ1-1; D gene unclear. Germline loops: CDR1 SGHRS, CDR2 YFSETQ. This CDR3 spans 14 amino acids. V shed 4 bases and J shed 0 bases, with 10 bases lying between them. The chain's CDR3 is CASSQLTLNTEAFF. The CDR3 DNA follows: TGCGCCAGCAGCCAGTTAACACTGAACACTGAAGCTTTCTTT.

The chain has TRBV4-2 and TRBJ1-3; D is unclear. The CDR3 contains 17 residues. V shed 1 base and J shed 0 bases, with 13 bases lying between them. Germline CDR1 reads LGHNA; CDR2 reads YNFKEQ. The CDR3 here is CASSQGGSAISGNTIYF. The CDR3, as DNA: TGTGCCAGCAGCCAAGGTGGCAGCGCAATCTCTGGAAACACCATATATTTT.

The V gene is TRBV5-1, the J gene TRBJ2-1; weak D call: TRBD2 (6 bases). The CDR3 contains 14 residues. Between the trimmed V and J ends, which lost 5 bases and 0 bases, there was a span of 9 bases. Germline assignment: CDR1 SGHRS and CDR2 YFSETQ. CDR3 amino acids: CASSWDFSYNEQFF. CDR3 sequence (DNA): TGCGCCAGCAGTTGGGACTTCTCCTACAATGAGCAGTTCTTC.

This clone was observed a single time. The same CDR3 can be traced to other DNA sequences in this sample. The CDR3 sequence is CASSLGSGTDTQYF. The CDR3 DNA reads as TGCGCCAGCAGCTTGGGAAGCGGCACAGATACGCAGTATTTT. The chain employs TRBV5-1 and TRBJ2-3; D remains ambiguous. With 0 bases removed from V and 1 base from J, the gap between germline ends came to 6 bases. Germline V gives CDR1 SGHRS, CDR2 YFSETQ. CDR3 length equals 14 residues.

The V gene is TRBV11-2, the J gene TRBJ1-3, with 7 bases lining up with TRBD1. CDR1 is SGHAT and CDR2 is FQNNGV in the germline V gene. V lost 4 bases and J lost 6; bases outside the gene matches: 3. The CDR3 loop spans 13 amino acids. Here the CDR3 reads CASSSTGENTIYF. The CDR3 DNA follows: TGTGCCAGCAGCTCTACAGGGGAAAACACCATATATTTT.

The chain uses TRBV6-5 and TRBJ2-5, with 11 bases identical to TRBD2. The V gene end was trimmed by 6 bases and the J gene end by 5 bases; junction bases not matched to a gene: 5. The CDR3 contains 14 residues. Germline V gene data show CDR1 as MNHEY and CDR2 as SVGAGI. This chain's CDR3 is CASRSLAGEETQYF. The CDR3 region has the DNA TGTGCCAGCAGATCACTAGCGGGGGAGGAGACCCAGTACTTC.

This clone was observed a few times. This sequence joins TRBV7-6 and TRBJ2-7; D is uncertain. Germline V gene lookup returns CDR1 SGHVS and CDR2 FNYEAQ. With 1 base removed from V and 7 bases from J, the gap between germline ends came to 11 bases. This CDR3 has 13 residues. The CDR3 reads CASSLVGGVEQYF. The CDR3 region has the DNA TGTGCCAGCAGCTTAGTCGGTGGGGTGGAGCAGTACTTC.

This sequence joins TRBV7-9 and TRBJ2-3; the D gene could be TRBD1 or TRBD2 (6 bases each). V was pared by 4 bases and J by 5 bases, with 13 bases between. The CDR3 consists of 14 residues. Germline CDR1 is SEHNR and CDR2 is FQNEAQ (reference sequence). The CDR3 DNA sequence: TGTGCCAGCAGCTCAACGGGGGCGGGAGATACGCAGTATTTT. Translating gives CASSSTGAGDTQYF.

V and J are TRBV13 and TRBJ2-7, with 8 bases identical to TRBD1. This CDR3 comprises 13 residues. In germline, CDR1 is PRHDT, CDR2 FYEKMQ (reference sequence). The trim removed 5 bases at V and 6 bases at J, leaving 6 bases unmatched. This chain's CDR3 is CASSPRGLAEQYF. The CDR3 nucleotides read TGTGCCAGCAGCCCCAGGGGGCTGGCCGAGCAGTACTTC.

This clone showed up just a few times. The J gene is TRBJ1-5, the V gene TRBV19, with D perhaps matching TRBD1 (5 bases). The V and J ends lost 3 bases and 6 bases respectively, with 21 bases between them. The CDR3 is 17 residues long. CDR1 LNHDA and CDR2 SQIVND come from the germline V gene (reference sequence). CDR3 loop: CASSIGEGPPNVQPQHF. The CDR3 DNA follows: TGTGCCAGTAGTATTGGCGAGGGGCCGCCAAATGTTCAGCCCCAGCATTTT.

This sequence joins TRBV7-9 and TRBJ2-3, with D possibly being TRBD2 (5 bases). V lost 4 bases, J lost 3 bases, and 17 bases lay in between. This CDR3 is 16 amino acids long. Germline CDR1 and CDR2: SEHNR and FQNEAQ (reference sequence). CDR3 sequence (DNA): TGTGCCAGCAGCTCCCCGACGGGGAAGGTGACAGATACGCAGTATTTT. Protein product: CASSSPTGKVTDTQYF.

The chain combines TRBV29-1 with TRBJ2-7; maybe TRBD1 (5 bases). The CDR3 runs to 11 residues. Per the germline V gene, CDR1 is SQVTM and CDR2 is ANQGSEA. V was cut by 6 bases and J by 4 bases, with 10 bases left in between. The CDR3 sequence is CSVTVGYEQYF. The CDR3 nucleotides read TGCAGCGTGACAGTAGGATACGAGCAGTACTTC.

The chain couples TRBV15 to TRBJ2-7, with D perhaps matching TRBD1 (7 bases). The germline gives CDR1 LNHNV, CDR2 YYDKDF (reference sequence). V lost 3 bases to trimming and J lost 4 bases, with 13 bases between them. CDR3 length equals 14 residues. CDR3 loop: CATSSRGVQYEQYF. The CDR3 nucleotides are TGTGCCACCAGCAGCAGGGGGGTACAGTACGAGCAGTACTTC.

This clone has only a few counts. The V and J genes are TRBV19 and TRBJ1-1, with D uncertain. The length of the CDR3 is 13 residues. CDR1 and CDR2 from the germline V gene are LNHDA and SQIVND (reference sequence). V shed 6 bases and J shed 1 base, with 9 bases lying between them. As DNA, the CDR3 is TGTGCCAGTAGGGCGACTCGGAACACTGAAGCTTTCTTT. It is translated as CASRATRNTEAFF. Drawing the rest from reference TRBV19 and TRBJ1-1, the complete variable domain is DGGITQSPKYLFRKEGQNVTLSCEQNLNHDAMYWYRQDPGQGLRLIYYSQIVNDFQKGDIAEGYSVSREKKESFPLTVTSAQKNPTAFYLCASRATRNTEAFFGQGTRLTVV.

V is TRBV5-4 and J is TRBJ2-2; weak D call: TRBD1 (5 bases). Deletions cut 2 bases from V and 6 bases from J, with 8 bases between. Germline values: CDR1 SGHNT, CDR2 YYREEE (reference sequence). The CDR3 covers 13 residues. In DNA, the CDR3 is TGTGCCAGCAGCTTTACAGGCTCCGGGGAGCTGTTTTTT. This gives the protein CASSFTGSGELFF. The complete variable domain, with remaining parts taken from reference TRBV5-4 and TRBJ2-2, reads ETGVTQSPTHLIKTRGQQVTLRCSSQSGHNTVSWYQQALGQGPQFIFQYYREEENGRGNFPPRFSGLQFPNYSSELNVNALELDDSALYLCASSFTGSGELFFGEGSRLTVL.

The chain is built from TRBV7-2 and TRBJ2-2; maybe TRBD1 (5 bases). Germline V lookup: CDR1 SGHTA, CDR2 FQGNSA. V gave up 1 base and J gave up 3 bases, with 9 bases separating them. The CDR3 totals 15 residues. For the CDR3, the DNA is TGTGCCAGCAGCTTAGTTAGGGGTGACACCGGGGAGCTGTTTTTT. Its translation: CASSLVRGDTGELFF.

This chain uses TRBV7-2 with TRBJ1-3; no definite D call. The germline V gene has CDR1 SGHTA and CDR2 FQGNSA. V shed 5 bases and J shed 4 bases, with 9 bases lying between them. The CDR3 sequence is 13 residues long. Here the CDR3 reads CASSRLQGNTIYF. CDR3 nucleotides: TGTGCCAGCAGCCGCCTACAGGGAAACACCATATATTTT.

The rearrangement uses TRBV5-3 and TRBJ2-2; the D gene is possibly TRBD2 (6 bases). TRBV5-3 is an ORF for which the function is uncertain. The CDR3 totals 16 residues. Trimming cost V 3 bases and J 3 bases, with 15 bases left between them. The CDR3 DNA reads TGTGCCAGAAGCTGGACCCTAGCGAGGCACACCGGGGAGCTGTTTTTT. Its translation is CARSWTLARHTGELFF.

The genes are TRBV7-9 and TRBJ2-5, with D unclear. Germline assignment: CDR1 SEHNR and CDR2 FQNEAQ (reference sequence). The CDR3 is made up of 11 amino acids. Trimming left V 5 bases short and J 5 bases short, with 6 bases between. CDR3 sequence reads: CASSQGETQYF. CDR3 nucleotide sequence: TGTGCCAGCAGCCAAGGGGAGACCCAGTACTTC.

CDR3 sequence reads: CASSLAMDRAYGYTF. The DNA of the CDR3 is TGTGCCAGCAGCTTGGCCATGGACAGGGCGTATGGCTACACCTTC. The genes are TRBV5-4 and TRBJ1-2, with 8 bases aligning to TRBD1. J was trimmed by 5 bases and V by 0 bases; bases with no gene match: 6. This CDR3 has 15 residues. Germline loops: CDR1 SGHNT, CDR2 YYREEE (reference sequence).

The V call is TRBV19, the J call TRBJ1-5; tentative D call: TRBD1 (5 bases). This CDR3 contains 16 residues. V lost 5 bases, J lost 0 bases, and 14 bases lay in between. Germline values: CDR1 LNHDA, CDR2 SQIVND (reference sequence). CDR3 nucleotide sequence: TGTGCCAGTAGTTTCCGACAGACTACTAGCAATCAGCCCCAGCATTTT. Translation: CASSFRQTTSNQPQHF.

The CDR3: CASSSRRQGANYGYTF. CDR3 DNA sequence: TGTGCCAGCAGCTCCAGAAGACAGGGAGCTAACTATGGCTACACCTTC. V is TRBV9 and J is TRBJ1-2; 7 bases line up with TRBD1. Germline assignment: CDR1 SGDLS and CDR2 YYNGEE. The CDR3 is 16 residues long. J lost 0 bases, V lost 4 bases, and 9 bases had no gene match.

Written as DNA, the CDR3 is TGTGCCAGCAGCTTACAGCATGGCTACACCTTC. Translated: CASSLQHGYTF. The V gene is TRBV7-9, the J gene TRBJ1-2, with D unresolved. V lost 2 bases to trimming and J lost 6 bases, with 4 bases between them. In germline, CDR1 is SEHNR, CDR2 FQNEAQ (reference sequence). CDR3 length: 11 residues.